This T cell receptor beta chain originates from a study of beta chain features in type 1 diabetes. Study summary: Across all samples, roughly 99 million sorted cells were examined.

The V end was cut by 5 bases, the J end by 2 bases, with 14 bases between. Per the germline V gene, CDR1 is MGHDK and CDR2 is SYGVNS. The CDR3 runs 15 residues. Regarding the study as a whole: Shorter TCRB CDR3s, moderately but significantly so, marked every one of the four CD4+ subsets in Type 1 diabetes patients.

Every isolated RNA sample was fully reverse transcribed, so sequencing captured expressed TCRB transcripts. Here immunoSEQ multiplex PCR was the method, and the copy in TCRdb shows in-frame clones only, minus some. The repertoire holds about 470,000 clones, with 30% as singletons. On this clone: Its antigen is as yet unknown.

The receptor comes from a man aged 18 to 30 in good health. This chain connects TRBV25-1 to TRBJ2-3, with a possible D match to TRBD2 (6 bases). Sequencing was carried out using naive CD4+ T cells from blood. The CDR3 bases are TGTGCCAGCAGTTCGTGGCGGGAAAACACAGATACGCAGTATTTT. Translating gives CASSSWRENTDTQYF. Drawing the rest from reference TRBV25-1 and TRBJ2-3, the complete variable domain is EADIYQTPRYLVIGTGKKITLECSQTMGHDKMYWYQQDPGMELHLIHYSYGVNSTEKGDLSSESTVSRIRTEHFPLTLESARPSHTSQYLCASSSWRENTDTQYFGPGTRLTVL.